What follows describes a single T cell receptor (beta chain). Its antigen has not been determined. No clone much larger than this one lies a single base away; base qualities are absent. The immunoSEQ Assay, a bias-controlled multiplex PCR, was used to amplify TCRbeta CDR3 regions from genomic DNA. Under the source paper's analysis protocol: Within the assay, amplification of reference gene primers was used to estimate how many nucleated cells each sample contained. Sequence reads were collapsed and filtered to measure the absolute abundance of every unique TCRbeta CDR3 rearrangement. For each sample, productive Simpson clonality was calculated as the square root of Simpson's diversity index over productive rearrangements. Not all clones reach the TCRdb copy of this immuneACCESS table, which keeps in-frame sequences only. Checked studies attribute under half of the gap to unresolved V genes and leave the rest unexplained. The V and J calls and clone size come from that table; D and trimming were worked out from the DNA. The sample records about 160,000 clones, roughly 93% of which are singletons. The ten largest clones capture more than 2% of the sample.

The sample originates from a study of blood T cell repertoires in COVID-19 (dated by TCRdb to 2018 to 2021). Study-level background: Samples from collaborators originated in the United States, Italy and Spain and spanned both the acute and convalescent phases of COVID-19. A freely available public database, intended as a resource for researchers studying the immune response to SARS-CoV-2, is where the repertoires were released. The samples were drawn from the first 160 participants of the ongoing ImmuneRACE study and from 950 to 1,500 subjects provided by 6 global collaborators. Sample metadata almost always included a de-identified subject ID, COVID-19 status, age in years and sex. The prospective study material was composed of cDNA or gDNA derived from T cells, B-cell-depleted T cells, or PBMCs. Where available, HLA class I and class II types were obtained from metadata supplied by the sample provider rather than from assay-based typing. The dataset comprised deeply sampled blood TCRbeta repertoires from subjects exposed to, actively infected with, or recovered from COVID-19.

What the work shows at the level of the full study, not this receptor alone: The quantity of clinical and demographic metadata differed by source and by participant and was supplied without curation.

Each collaborating institution followed its own protocols to collect whole blood in K2EDTA tubes. For TCRbeta analysis, collaborator samples were shipped as frozen whole blood, as isolated PBMCs, or as DNA extracted from either sample type. According to the germline V gene (reference sequence), CDR1 reads SGHNT and CDR2 reads YYREEE. V is shortened by 0 bases, J by 0 bases, and the region joining them spans 10 bases. The CDR3 holds 17 amino acids from the cysteine to the phenylalanine. Only the CDR3 portion is preserved as DNA: 51 bases, with reading frame beginning at the first base. Recombination connected TRBV5-4 to TRBJ2-6; a weak D assignment points to TRBD1 (5 bases agree). The sequence came from a man younger than 35 with acute or convalescent COVID-19. The sequenced sample consisted of peripheral blood. The nucleotides are TGTGCCAGCAGCTTGGTGCCAGGGTTCTCTGGGGCCAACGTCCTGACTTTC. Translation gives CASSLVPGFSGANVLTF.